The rows below give T cell receptor beta chains drawn from one sample of a study of PD-1 blockade in classical Hodgkin lymphoma. Assay used: immunoSEQ multiplex PCR; TCRdb lists only in-frame clones, some missing. The data show under 95,000 clones, with more than 85% seen just once and 6.5% to 8% held by the top ten. This sample comprised peripheral blood mononuclear cells (PBMCs), obtained at baseline. The origin of the receptors is a human donor with classical Hodgkin lymphoma. Both conserved end residues are part of each CDR3. The order of the fields is CDR3 protein, J gene, V gene, D gene. The D gene is left open where the match is weak.

CDR3: CASSLASETLGAKNIQYF
J: TRBJ2-4
V: TRBV5-1
D: -

CDR3: CASSLDPGGQEQFF
J: TRBJ2-1
V: TRBV4-3
D: -

CDR3: CASSKDRGRTGELFF
J: TRBJ2-2
V: TRBV6-6
D: TRBD1

CDR3: CASSLTGINYGYTF
J: TRBJ1-2
V: TRBV7-2
D: -

CDR3: CASSGGGSNQPQHF
J: TRBJ1-5
V: TRBV9
D: -

CDR3: CASSQGPGEGPEAFF
J: TRBJ1-1
V: TRBV14
D: -

CDR3: CAWSRDRYEQYF
J: TRBJ2-7
V: TRBV30
D: -

CDR3: CASSQDGGTGVSYEQYF
J: TRBJ2-7
V: TRBV14
D: TRBD1

CDR3: CASSLDVRSSGNTIYF
J: TRBJ1-3
V: TRBV5-6
D: -

CDR3: CASSYDYRVSNEKLFF
J: TRBJ1-4
V: TRBV6-5
D: -

CDR3: CASSFTEMNTEAFF
J: TRBJ1-1
V: TRBV5-1
D: -

CDR3: CASSREFSTDTQYF
J: TRBJ2-3
V: TRBV6-5
D: -

CDR3: CASSLGGTGPAEQYF
J: TRBJ2-7
V: TRBV27
D: TRBD1

CDR3: CASSLAPPDLHF
J: TRBJ1-6
V: TRBV6-5
D: -

CDR3: CASSWLSNTEAFF
J: TRBJ1-1
V: TRBV27
D: -

CDR3: CASSYALAGGTDTQYF
J: TRBJ2-3
V: TRBV6-6
D: TRBD2

CDR3: CSVEGPREGGTTEAFF
J: TRBJ1-1
V: TRBV29-1
D: -

CDR3: CASRRSGENTEAFF
J: TRBJ1-1
V: TRBV6-6
D: -

CDR3: CASSEIRNEQYF
J: TRBJ2-7
V: TRBV6-1
D: -

CDR3: CASSWSVSTRSGANVLTF
J: TRBJ2-6
V: TRBV5-1
D: -

CDR3: CASSVSGDSSYEQYF
J: TRBJ2-7
V: TRBV9
D: TRBD1

CDR3: CASRLNSGRSYEQYF
J: TRBJ2-7
V: TRBV7-8
D: -

CDR3: CASSQAVTSASTDTQYF
J: TRBJ2-3
V: TRBV4-3
D: TRBD2

CDR3: CATSQLGQVVSGYTF
J: TRBJ1-2
V: TRBV15
D: TRBD1

CDR3: CASSWDQSYEQYF
J: TRBJ2-7
V: TRBV6-1
D: -

CDR3: CASSQGLDSSYEQYF
J: TRBJ2-7
V: TRBV4-3
D: -

CDR3: CANGAGGYEQYF
J: TRBJ2-7
V: TRBV10-3
D: -

CDR3: CASSPLRDRDEQYF
J: TRBJ2-7
V: TRBV9
D: TRBD1

CDR3: CASSEWLAGGSVYNEQFF
J: TRBJ2-1
V: TRBV10-1
D: TRBD2

CDR3: CASSWTGGNYGYTF
J: TRBJ1-2
V: TRBV6-6
D: TRBD1

CDR3: CAIRIIRTGGEEQYF
J: TRBJ2-7
V: TRBV10-3
D: TRBD1

CDR3: CASSPGLREWNTEAFF
J: TRBJ1-1
V: TRBV2
D: -

CDR3: CASSYGPSGSYNEQFF
J: TRBJ2-1
V: TRBV6-6
D: TRBD2

CDR3: CASSKGLRGPYNEQFF
J: TRBJ2-1
V: TRBV21-1
D: -

CDR3: CASRPGTPTFEQYF
J: TRBJ2-7
V: TRBV2
D: -